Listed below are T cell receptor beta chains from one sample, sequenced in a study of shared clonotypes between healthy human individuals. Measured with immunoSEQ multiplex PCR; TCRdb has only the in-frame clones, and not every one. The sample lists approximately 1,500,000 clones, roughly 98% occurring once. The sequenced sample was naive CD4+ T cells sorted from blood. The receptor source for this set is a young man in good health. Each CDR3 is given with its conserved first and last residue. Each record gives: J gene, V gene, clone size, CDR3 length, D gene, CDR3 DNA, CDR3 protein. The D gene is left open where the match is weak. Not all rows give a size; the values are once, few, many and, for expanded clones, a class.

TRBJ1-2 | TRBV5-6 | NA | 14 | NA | TGTGCCAGCAGCTCCTACAGGGAAAGCTATGGCTACACCTTC | CASSSYRESYGYTF
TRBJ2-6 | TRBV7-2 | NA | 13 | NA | TGTGCCAGCAGCTTCCGCGGGGCCAACGTCCTGACTTTC | CASSFRGANVLTF
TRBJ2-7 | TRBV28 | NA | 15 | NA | TGTGCCAGCAGTTTATTCCGGGACAAGCGCTACGAGCAGTACTTC | CASSLFRDKRYEQYF
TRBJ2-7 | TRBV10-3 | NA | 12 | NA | TGTGCCATCAGTGACGTAGCCCGGGAGCAGTACTTC | CAISDVAREQYF
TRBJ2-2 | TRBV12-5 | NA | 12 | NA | TGTGCTAGTGGTTATAGCGGCGGGGAGCTGTTTTTT | CASGYSGGELFF
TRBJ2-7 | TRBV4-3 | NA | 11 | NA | TGCGCCAGCAGCCTCAACTACGAGCAGTACTTC | CASSLNYEQYF
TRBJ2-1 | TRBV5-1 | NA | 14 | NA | TGCGCCAGCAGCTTGAGGGGACTGTACAATGAGCAGTTCTTC | CASSLRGLYNEQFF
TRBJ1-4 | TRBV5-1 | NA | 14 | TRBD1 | TGCGCCAGCAGCCCCACAGGGGCAAGCGAAAAACTGTTTTTT | CASSPTGASEKLFF
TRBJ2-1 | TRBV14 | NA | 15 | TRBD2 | TGTGCCAGCAGCCAAGAGAGCGGGAGGATCGGTGAGCAGTTCTTC | CASSQESGRIGEQFF
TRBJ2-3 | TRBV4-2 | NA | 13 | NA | TGTGCCAGCAGCCAAAGACTAGTAGATACGCAGTATTTT | CASSQRLVDTQYF
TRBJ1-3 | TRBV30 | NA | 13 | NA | TGTGCCTGGAGTGTAAGGGACCGAAGGGGCATATATTTT | CAWSVRDRRGIYF
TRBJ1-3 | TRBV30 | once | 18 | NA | TGTGCCTGGAGTGTTTTTTGGACAGCCGACGGCTCTGGAAACACCATATATTTT | CAWSVFWTADGSGNTIYF
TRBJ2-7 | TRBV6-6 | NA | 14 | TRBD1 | TGTGCCAGCAGCTTCGGACAGGGAACCTACGAGCAGTACTTC | CASSFGQGTYEQYF
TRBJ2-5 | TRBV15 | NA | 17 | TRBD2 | TGTGCCACCAGCAGACTGGATGCGGGAGGGCCGAGGGAGACCCAGTACTTC | CATSRLDAGGPRETQYF
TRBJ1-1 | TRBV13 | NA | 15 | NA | TGTGCCAGCAGCGTGGACACCCTCATGACCACTGAAGCTTTCTTT | CASSVDTLMTTEAFF
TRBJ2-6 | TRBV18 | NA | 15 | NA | TGTGCCAGCTCAGCCTCGTTCTCTGGGGCCAACGTCCTGACTTTC | CASSASFSGANVLTF
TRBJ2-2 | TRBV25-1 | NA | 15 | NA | TGTGCCAGCAGTGCCGCCGGTGGAGACACCGGGGAGCTGTTTTTT | CASSAAGGDTGELFF
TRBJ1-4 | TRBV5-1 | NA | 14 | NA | TGCGCCAGCAGCTTGACAGCAACTAATGAAAAACTGTTTTTT | CASSLTATNEKLFF
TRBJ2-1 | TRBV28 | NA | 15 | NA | TGTGCCAGCAGCCCTTTTGGGAGTGGGTACAATGAGCAGTTCTTC | CASSPFGSGYNEQFF
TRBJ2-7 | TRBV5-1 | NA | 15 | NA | TGCGCCAGCAGCTCGAGAGGGTTAAGCTCCTACGAGCAGTACTTC | CASSSRGLSSYEQYF
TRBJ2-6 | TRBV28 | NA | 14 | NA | TGTGCCAGCGGAACAGGAACTGGGGCCAACGTCCTGACTTTC | CASGTGTGANVLTF
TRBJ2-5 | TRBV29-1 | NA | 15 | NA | TGCAGCGTTTATTATCTAGCGAGTGGCGGAGAGACCCAGTACTTC | CSVYYLASGGETQYF